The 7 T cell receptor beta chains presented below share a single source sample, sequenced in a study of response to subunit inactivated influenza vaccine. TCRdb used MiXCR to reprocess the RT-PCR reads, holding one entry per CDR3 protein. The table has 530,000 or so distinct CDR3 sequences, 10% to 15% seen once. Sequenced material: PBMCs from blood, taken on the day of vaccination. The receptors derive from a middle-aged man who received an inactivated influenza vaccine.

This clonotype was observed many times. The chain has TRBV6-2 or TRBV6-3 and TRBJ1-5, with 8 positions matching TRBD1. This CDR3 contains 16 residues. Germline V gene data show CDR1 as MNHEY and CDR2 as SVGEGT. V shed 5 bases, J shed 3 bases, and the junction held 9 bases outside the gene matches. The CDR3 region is CASSHGTGGANQPQHF. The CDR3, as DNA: TGTGCCAGCAGTCACGGGACAGGTGGTGCCAATCAGCCCCAGCATTTT.

The CDR3 nucleotides are TGTGCCAGCAGTTTTGGAGGGCCGGAAGAGCAGTACTTC. The encoded protein is CASSFGGPEEQYF. V and J are TRBV12-3 or TRBV12-4 and TRBJ2-7, with D tentatively TRBD2 (6 bases). Trimming took off 3 bases at V and 7 bases at J, with 13 bases between the two ends. This CDR3 has 13 residues.

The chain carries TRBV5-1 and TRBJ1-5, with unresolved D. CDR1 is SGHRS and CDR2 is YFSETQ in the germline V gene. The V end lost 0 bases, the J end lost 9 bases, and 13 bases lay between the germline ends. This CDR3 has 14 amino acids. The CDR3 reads CASSLDPGAGPQHF. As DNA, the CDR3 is TGCGCCAGCAGCTTGGACCCAGGTGCGGGGCCCCAGCATTTT.

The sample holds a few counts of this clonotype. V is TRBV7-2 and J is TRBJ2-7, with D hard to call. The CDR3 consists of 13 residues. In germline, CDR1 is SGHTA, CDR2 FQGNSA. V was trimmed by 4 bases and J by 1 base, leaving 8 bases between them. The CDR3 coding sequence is TGTGCCAGCAGCTCTGAAGGATCCTACGAGCAGTACTTC. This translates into CASSSEGSYEQYF.

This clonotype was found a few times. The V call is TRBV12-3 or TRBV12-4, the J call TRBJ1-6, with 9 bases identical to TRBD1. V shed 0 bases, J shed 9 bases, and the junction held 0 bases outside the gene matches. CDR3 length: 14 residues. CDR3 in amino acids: CASSLADRGSPLHF. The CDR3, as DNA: TGTGCCAGCAGTTTAGCGGACAGGGGTTCACCCCTCCACTTT.

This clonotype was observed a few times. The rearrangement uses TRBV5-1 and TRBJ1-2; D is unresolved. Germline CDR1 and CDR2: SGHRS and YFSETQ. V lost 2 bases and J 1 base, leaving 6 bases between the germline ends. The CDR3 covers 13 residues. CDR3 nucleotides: TGCGCCAGCAGCTTACCGGGTAACTATGGCTACACCTTC. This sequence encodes CASSLPGNYGYTF.

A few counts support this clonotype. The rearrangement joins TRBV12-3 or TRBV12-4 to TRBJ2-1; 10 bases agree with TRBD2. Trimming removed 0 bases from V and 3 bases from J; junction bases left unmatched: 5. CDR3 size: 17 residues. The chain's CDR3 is CASSLAGGLAVYNEQFF. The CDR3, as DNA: TGTGCCAGCAGTTTAGCTGGAGGACTAGCGGTCTACAATGAGCAGTTCTTC.